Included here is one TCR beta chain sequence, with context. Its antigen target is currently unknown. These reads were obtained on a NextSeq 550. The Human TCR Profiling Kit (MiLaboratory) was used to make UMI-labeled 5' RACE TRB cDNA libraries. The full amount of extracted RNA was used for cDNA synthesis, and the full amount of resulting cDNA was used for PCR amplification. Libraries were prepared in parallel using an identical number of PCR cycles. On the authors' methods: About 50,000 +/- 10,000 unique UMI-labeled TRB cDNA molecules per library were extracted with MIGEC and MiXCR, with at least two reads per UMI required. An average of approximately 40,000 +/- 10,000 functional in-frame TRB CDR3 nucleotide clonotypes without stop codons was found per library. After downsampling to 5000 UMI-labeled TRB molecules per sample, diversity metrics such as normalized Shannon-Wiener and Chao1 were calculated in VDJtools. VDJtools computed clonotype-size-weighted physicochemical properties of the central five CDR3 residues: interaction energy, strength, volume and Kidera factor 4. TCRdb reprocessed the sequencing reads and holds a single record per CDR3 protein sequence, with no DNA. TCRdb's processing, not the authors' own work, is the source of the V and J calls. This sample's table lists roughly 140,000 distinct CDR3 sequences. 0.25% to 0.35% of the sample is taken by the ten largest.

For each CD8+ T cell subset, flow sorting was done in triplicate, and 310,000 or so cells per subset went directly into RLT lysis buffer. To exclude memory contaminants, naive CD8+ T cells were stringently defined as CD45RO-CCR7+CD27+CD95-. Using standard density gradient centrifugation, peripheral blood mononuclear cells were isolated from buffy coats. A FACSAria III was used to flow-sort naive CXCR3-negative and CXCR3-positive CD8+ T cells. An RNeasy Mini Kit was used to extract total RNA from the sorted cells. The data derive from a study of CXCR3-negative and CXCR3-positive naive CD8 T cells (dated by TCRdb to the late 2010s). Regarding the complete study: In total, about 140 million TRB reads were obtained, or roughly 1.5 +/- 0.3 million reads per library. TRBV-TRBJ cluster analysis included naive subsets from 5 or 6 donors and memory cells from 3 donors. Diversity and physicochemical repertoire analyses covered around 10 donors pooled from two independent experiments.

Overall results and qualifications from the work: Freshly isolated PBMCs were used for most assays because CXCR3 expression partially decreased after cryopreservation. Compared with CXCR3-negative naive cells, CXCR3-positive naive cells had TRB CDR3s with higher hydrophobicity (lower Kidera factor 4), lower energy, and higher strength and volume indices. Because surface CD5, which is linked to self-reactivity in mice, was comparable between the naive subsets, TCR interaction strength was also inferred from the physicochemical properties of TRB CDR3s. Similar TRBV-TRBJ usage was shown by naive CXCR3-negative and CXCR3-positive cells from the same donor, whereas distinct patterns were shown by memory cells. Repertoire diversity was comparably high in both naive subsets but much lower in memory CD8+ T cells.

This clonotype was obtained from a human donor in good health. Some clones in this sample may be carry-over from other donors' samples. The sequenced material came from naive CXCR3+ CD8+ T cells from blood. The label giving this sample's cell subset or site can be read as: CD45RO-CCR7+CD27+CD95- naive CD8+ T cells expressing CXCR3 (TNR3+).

The CDR3 amino acid sequence is: CASSHWDQETQYF. The chain was built from TRBV7-6 and TRBJ2-5. The germline V gene encodes CDR1 SGHVS and CDR2 FNYEAQ. The CDR3, from cysteine to phenylalanine, totals 13 residues. No DNA sequence was recorded.